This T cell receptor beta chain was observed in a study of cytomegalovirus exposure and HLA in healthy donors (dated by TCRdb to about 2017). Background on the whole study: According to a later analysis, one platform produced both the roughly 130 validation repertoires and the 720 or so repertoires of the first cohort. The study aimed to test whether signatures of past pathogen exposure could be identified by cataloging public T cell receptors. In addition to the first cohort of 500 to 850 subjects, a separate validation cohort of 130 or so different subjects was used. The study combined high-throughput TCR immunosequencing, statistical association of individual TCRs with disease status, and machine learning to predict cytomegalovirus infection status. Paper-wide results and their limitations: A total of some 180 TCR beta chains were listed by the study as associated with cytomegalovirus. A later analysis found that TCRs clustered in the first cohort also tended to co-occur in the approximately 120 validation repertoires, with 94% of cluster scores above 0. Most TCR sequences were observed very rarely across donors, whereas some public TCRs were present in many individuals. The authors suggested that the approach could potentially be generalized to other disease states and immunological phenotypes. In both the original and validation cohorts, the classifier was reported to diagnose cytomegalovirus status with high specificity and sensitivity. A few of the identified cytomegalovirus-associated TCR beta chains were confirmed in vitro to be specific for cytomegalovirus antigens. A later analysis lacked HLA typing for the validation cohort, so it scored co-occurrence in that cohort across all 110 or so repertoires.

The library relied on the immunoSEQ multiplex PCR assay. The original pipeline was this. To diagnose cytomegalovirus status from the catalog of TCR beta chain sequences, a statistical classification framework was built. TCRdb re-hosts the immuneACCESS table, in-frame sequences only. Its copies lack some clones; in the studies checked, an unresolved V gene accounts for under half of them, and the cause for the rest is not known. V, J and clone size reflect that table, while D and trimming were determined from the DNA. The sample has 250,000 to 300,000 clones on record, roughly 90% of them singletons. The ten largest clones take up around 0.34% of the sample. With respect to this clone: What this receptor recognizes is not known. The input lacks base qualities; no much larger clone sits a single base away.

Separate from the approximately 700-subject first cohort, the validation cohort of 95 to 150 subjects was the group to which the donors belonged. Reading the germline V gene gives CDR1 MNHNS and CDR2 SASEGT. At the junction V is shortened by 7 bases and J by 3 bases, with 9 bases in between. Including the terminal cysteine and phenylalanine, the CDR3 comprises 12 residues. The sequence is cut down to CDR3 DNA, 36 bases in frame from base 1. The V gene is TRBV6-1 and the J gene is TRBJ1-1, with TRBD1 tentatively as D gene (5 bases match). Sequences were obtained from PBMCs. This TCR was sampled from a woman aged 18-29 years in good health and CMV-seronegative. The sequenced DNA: TGTGCCAGCACGCAGGGCTACACTGAAGCTTTCTTT. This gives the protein CASTQGYTEAFF.